Shown below are 2 T cell receptor beta chains from a single sample sequenced in a study of shared T cell receptors in the human thymus. TCRdb keeps only in-frame clones here, not all; method: immunoSEQ multiplex PCR. Of hundreds of thousands of clones in the sample, 87% were seen once. This sample was shared with a second study, whose subject was human thymus T cells.

The sequencing input was thymocytes. The source is a boy under two years old with a congenital heart defect.

This chain links TRBV28 with TRBJ2-1, with TRBD2 matching over 9 bases. The germline gives CDR1 MDHEN, CDR2 SYDVKM. The CDR3 contains 15 residues. With V trimmed by 5 bases and J by 3 bases, 5 bases remained unmatched. The CDR3 region has the DNA TGTGCCAGCAGTCCAGCGGGGGGATTCTACAATGAGCAGTTCTTC. As protein: CASSPAGGFYNEQFF.

The J gene is TRBJ2-1, the V gene TRBV4-3, with TRBD2 identical over 7 bases. The germline gives CDR1 LGHNA, CDR2 YSLEER. CDR3 length: 18 residues. The junction had 11 bases not matched to a gene; V was cut back by 0 bases and J by 3 bases. The CDR3 DNA sequence: TGCGCCAGCAGCCAAGATCCTAGAGGGAGGGTCGACTACAATGAGCAGTTCTTC. Translation: CASSQDPRGRVDYNEQFF.